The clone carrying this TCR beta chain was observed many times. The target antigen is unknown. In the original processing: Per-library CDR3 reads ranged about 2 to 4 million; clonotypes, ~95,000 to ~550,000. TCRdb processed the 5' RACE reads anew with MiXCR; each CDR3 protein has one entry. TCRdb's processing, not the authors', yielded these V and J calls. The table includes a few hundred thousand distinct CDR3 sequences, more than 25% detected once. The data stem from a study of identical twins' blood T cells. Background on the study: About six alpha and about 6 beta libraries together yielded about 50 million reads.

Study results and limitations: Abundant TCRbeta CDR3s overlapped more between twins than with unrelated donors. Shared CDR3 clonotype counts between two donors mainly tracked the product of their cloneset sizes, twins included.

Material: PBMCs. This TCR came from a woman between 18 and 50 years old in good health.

This chain's CDR3 is CSAGAGGPAADTQYF. The CDR3 region has the DNA TGCAGTGCTGGAGCGGGGGGCCCTGCCGCAGATACGCAGTATTTT. The chain has TRBV20-1 and TRBJ2-3, with 9 bases that match TRBD2. CDR1 DFQATT and CDR2 SNEGSKA come from the germline V gene (reference sequence). The CDR3 runs 15 residues. J was trimmed by 4 bases and V by 5 bases; bases with no gene match: 10.